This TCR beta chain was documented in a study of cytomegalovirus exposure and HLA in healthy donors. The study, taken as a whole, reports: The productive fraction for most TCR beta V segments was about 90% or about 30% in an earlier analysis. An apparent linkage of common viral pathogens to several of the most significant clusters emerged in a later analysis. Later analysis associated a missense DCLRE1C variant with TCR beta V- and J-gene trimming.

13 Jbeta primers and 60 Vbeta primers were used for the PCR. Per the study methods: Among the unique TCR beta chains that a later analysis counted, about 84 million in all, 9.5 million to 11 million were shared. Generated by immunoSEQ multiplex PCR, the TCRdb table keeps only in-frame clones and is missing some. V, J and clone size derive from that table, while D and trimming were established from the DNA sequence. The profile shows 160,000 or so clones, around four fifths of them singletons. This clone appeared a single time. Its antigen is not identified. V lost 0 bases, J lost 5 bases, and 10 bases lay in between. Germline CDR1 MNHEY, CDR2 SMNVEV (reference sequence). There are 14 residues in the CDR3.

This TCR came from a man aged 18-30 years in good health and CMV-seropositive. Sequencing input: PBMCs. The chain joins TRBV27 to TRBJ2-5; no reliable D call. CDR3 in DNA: TGTGCCAGCAGTTTATCGACTTCCGGGGAGACCCAGTACTTC. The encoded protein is CASSLSTSGETQYF.